This TCR beta chain is from a study of blood T cell repertoires in COVID-19. Background on the study: COVID-19 samples from acute and convalescent phases originated in the United States, Italy and Spain.

With 2 bases removed from V and 10 bases from J, the gap between germline ends came to 12 bases. The CDR3 is 14 amino acids. The germline V gene encodes CDR1 WSHSY and CDR2 SAAADI. Participant age was about 18 to 89 years, and participants resided in roughly 25 US areas. Cohort 3 donors counted as recovered after two negative PCRs, clearance, or resolved symptoms. Assay: immunoSEQ multiplex PCR; the TCRdb copy retains only in-frame clones and omits some. The sample contains fewer than 400,000 clones, around 86% of which appear only once. The clonotype originates from a man between 60 and 70 years old who had recovered from COVID-19. Sequenced: PBMCs or T cells enriched from blood (not recorded which). This chain joins TRBV10-2 and TRBJ1-6, with TRBD1 as a possible D gene (5 bases). The CDR3: CASSENGARSPLHF. CDR3 bases: TGCGCCAGCAGTGAGAATGGGGCCCGGTCACCCCTCCACTTT.